This TCR beta chain was captured by sequencing in a study of T cells in localized non-small cell lung cancer. Produced via immunoSEQ multiplex PCR; TCRdb's table is partial and in-frame only. The sample lists some 16,000 clones; roughly 91% were seen once. The table lists this clone with a count of one. Trimming took off 3 bases at V and 7 bases at J, with 17 bases between the two ends. The CDR3 contains 15 residues. Germline V gene lookup returns CDR1 SGHRS and CDR2 YFSETQ. The material was peripheral blood, obtained before any cancer treatment. The chain is built from TRBV5-1 and TRBJ1-5; no definite D call. The receptor's source is a male donor older than 55 with stage II squamous cell lung carcinoma. The CDR3: CASSSGVGIGQPQHF. As DNA, the CDR3 is TGCGCCAGCAGCTCCGGCGTGGGTATCGGCCAGCCCCAGCATTTT.